The sequence of this T cell receptor beta chain was determined in a study of identical twins. Study conclusions and caveats: Twin-shared out-of-frame alpha sequences were enriched for low generation probability. Twin pairs had excess sharing that was weaker in beta out-of-frame sequences.

Healthy Caucasian donors formed the entire cohort. MiXCR, run by TCRdb on the 5' RACE reads, gives a single entry per CDR3 protein. The profile covers about 810,000 distinct CDR3 sequences, with about 12% appearing a single time and 1.5% to 2% taken by the ten largest. Germline V gene lookup returns CDR1 SGHAT and CDR2 FQNNGV. The length of the CDR3 is 19 residues. Trimming at V came to 1 base and at J to 3 bases, leaving 9 bases not matched to a gene. Comment on this clonotype: The antigen is unknown.

These same data were also listed under a study on yellow fever vaccine responses in identical twins.

Specimen: PBMCs. This sequence was found in a woman aged 18-29 years in good health. This chain links TRBV11-2 with TRBJ2-1, with TRBD2 identical over 13 bases. DNA for the CDR3: TGTGCCAGCAGCTTAGGTACCGGACTAGCGGGGGACATCTACAATGAGCAGTTCTTC. It is translated as CASSLGTGLAGDIYNEQFF.